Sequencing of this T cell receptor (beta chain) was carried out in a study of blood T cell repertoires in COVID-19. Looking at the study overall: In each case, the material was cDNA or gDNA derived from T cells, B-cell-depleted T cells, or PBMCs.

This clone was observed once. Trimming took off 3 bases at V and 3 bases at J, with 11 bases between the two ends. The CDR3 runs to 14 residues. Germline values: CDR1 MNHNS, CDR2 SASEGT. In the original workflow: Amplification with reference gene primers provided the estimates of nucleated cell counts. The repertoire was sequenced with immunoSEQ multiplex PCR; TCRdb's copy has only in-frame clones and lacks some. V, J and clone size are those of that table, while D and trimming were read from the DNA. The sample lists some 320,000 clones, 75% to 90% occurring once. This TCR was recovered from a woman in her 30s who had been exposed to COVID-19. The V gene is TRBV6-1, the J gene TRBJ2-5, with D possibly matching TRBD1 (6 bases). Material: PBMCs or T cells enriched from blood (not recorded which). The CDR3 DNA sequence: TGTGCCAGCAGTGAGTCTAGGGGGAAAGAGACCCAGTACTTC. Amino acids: CASSESRGKETQYF.